The following is a T cell receptor beta chain sequence with its context. Antigen specificity is unknown. The PCR made use of 60 Vbeta and 13 Jbeta primers. The table came from immunoSEQ multiplex PCR; TCRdb's copy has only in-frame clones and leaves some out. The table lists about 110,000 clones, 65% to 90% of them singletons. This sample was included in a study of cytomegalovirus exposure and HLA in healthy donors. Broader study findings: Later analysis revealed greater clonal expansion in HLA-associated TCR beta chains than in equally common others. TCR beta sequences numbering around 15,000 were associated with HLA alleles at 0.05 false discovery rate in a later analysis. Available immune exposure information was restricted to CMV serostatus only.

V lost 6 bases and J lost 3; bases outside the gene matches: 4. The CDR3 runs to 16 residues. The germline V gene encodes CDR1 SGHDT and CDR2 YYEEEE. Sequenced sample: PBMCs. The rearrangement uses TRBV5-6 and TRBJ2-1, with 15 nucleotides matching TRBD2. This receptor was obtained from a woman younger than 45 in good health and CMV-seronegative. This chain's CDR3 is CASKGLAGGNYNEQFF. The DNA of the CDR3 is TGTGCCAGCAAGGGACTAGCGGGAGGTAACTACAATGAGCAGTTCTTC.